This T cell receptor (beta chain) originates from a study of control samples from healthy donors and cancer patients. CDR1 and CDR2 (germline): SGHDT, YYEEEE. The CDR3 loop spans 13 amino acids. Trimming took 4 bases from V and 11 from J, leaving 18 bases between them. The method was immunoSEQ multiplex PCR; TCRdb's version includes in-frame clones alone and lacks a portion of them. Here the sample spans fewer than 200,000 clones, approximately 92% being singletons. This rearrangement joins TRBV5-6 to TRBJ1-1, with D uncertain. The sequence was collected from a man in his late teens or twenties in good health. What was sequenced was blood. In DNA form, the CDR3 reads TGTGCCAGCAGCCGCGATTACCAAGGTCGGGCTTTCTTT. Residues: CASSRDYQGRAFF. The full variable domain, with the rest looked up from reference TRBV5-6 and TRBJ1-1, is DAGVTQSPTHLIKTRGQQVTLRCSPKSGHDTVSWYQQALGQGPQFIFQYYEEEERQRGNFPDRFSGHQFPNYSSELNVNALLLGDSALYLCASSRDYQGRAFFGQGTRLTVV.